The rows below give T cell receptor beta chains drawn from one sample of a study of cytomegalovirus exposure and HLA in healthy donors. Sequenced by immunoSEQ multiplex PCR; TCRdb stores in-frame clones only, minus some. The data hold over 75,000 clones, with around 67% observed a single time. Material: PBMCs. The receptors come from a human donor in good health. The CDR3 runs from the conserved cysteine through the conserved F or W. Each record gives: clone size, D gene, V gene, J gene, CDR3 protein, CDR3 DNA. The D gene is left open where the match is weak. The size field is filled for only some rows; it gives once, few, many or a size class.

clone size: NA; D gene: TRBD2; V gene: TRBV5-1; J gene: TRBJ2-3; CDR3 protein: CASQTSGGTDTQYF; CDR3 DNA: TGCGCCAGCCAGACTAGCGGGGGCACAGATACGCAGTATTTT
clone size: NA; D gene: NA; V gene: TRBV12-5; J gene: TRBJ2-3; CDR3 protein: CASGWTVTDTQYF; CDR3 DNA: TGTGCTAGTGGTTGGACAGTCACAGATACGCAGTATTTT
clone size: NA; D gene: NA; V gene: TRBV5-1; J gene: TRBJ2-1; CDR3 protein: CASSLFGGPPYNKQFF; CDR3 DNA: TGCGCCAGCAGCTTGTTTGGCGGGCCCCCTTACAATAAGCAGTTCTTC
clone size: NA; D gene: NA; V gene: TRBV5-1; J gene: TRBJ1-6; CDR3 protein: CASSSRENSPLHF; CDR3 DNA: TGCGCCAGCAGCTCCCGGGAGAATTCACCCCTCCACTTT
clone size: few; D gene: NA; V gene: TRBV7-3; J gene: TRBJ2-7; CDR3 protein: CASSLSTGPYEQYF; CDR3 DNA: TGTGCCAGCAGCTTATCAACAGGACCCTACGAGCAGTACTTC
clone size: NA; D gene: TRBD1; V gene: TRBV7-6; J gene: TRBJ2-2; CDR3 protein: CASSHTGGDTGELFF; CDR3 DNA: TGTGCCAGCAGCCATACAGGGGGCGACACCGGGGAGCTGTTTTTT
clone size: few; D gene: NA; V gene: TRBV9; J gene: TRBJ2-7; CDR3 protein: CASSVSQGLNEQYF; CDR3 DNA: TGTGCCAGCAGCGTAAGTCAGGGGCTAAACGAGCAGTACTTC
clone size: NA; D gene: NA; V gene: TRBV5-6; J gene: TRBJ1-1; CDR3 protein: CASSLDRRGTEAFF; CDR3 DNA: TGTGCCAGCAGCTTGGACAGGCGGGGCACTGAAGCTTTCTTT
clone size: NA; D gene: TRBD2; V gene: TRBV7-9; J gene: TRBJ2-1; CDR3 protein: CASSLADTSVSYNEQFF; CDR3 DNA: TGTGCCAGCAGCTTAGCTGACACTAGCGTCTCCTACAATGAGCAGTTCTTC
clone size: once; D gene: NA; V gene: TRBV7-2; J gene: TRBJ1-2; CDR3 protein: CASSLEQLGVTYHYGYTF; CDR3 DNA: TGTGCCAGCAGCTTAGAGCAGTTAGGGGTTACGTATCACTATGGCTACACCTTC
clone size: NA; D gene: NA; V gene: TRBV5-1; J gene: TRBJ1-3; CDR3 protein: CASTTNQGTGNTIYF; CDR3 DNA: TGCGCCAGCACTACGAACCAGGGGACCGGAAACACCATATATTTT
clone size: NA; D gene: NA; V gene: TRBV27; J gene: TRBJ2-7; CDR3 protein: CASSLRGSYEQYF; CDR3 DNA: TGTGCCAGCAGTTTAAGGGGTTCCTACGAGCAGTACTTC
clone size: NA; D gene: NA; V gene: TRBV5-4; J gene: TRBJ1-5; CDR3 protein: CASSLQGDSNQPQHF; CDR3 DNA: TGTGCCAGCAGCTTGCAGGGTGATAGCAATCAGCCCCAGCATTTT
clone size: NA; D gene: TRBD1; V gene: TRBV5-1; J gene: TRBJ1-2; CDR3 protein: CASSLDRGVNYDYTF; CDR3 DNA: TGCGCCAGCAGCTTGGACAGGGGCGTAAACTATGACTACACCTTC
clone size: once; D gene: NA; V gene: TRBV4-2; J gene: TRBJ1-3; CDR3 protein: CASSQLSASGNTIYF; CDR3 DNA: TGTGCCAGCAGCCAACTATCCGCCTCTGGAAACACCATATATTTT
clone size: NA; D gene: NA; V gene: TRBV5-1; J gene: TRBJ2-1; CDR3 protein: CASSLDGYNEQFF; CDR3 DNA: TGCGCCAGCAGCTTGGACGGTTACAATGAGCAGTTCTTC
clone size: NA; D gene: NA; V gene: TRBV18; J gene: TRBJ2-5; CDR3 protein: CASSPAALQETQYF; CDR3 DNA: TGTGCCAGCTCCCCCGCCGCGCTTCAAGAGACCCAGTACTTC
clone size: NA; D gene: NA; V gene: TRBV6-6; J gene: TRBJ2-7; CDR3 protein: CASSYEVGRGHEQYF; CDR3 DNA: TGTGCCAGCAGTTATGAGGTCGGCAGGGGCCACGAGCAGTACTTC
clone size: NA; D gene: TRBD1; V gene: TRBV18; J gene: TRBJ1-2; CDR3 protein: CASSLTDRGYGYTF; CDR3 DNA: TGTGCCAGCTCACTAACCGACAGGGGCTATGGCTACACCTTC
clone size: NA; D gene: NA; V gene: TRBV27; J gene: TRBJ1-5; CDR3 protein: CASSLSIPTGFQPQHF; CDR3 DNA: TGTGCCAGCAGTTTATCGATACCCACGGGGTTTCAGCCCCAGCATTTT
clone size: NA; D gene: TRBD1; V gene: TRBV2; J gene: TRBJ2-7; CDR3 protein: CATRDRAYEQYF; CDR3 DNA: TGTGCCACCCGGGACAGGGCTTACGAGCAGTACTTC
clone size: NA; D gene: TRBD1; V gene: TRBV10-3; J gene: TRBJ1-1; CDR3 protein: CAISESGQGARYTEAFF; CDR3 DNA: TGTGCCATCAGTGAGTCGGGACAGGGGGCGCGATACACTGAAGCTTTCTTT
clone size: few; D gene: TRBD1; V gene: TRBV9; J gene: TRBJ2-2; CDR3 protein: CASSVGFPGTGRTGELFF; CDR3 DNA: TGTGCCAGCAGCGTAGGTTTCCCGGGGACAGGGAGAACCGGGGAGCTGTTTTTT
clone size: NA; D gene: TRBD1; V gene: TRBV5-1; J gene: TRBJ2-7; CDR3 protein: CASSPGTVSYEQYF; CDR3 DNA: TGCGCCAGCAGCCCCGGGACAGTTTCCTACGAGCAGTACTTC
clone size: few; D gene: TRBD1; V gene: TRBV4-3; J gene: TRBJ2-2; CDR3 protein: CASSQDTGGSNTGELFF; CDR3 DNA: TGCGCCAGCAGCCAAGACACAGGGGGTTCGAACACCGGGGAGCTGTTTTTT
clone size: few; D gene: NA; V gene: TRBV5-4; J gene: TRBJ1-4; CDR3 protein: CASSFSTRDDGKLFF; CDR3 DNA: TGTGCCAGCAGCTTCAGCACCAGGGATGACGGAAAACTGTTTTTT
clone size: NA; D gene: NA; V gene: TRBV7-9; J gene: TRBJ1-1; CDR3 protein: CASSFQGNTEAFF; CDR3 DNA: TGTGCCAGCAGCTTTCAGGGTAACACTGAAGCTTTCTTT
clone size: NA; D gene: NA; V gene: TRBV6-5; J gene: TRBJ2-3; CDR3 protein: CASSFMSTDTQYF; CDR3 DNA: TGTGCCAGCAGTTTTATGAGCACAGATACGCAGTATTTT
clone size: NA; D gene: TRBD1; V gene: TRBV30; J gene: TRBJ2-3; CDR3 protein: CAWSLAGGPSSPQYF; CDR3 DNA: TGTGCCTGGAGTTTGGCAGGGGGCCCCTCGTCGCCGCAGTATTTT
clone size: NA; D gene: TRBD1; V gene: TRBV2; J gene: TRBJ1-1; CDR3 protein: CASSRRTGAGNTEAFF; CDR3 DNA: TGTGCCAGCAGTAGACGGACAGGGGCGGGGAACACTGAAGCTTTCTTT
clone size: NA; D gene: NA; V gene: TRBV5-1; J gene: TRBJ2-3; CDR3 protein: CASSGNREDTQYF; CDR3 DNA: TGCGCCAGCAGCGGAAACAGGGAAGATACGCAGTATTTT
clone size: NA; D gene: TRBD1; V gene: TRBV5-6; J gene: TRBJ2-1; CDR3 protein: CAGSLVDRASNEQFF; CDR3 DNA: TGTGCCGGCAGCTTGGTGGACAGGGCGTCCAATGAGCAGTTCTTC
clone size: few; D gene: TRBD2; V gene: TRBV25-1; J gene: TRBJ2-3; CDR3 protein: CASSELSGAGDTQYF; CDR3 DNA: TGTGCCAGCAGTGAATTGAGCGGGGCAGGAGATACGCAGTATTTT
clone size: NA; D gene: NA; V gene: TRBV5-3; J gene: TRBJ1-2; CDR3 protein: CARSRRTFYGYTF; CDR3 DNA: TGTGCCAGAAGCCGACGGACATTCTATGGCTACACCTTC
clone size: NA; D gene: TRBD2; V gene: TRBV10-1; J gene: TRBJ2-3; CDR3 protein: CASTLTGTSGDTQYF; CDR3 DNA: TGCGCCAGCACCCTAACCGGGACTAGCGGGGATACGCAGTATTTT
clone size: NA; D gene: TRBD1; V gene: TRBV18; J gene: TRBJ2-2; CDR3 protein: CASSRDRVRELFF; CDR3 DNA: TGTGCCAGCTCACGGGACAGGGTGCGGGAGCTGTTTTTT
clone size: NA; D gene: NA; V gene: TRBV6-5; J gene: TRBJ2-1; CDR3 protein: CASSYRPRGALFF; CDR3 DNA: TGTGCCAGCAGTTACAGGCCACGGGGGGCCCTGTTCTTC
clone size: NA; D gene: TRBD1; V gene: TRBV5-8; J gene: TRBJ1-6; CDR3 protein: CASSSGRGRNSPLHF; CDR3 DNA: TGTGCCAGCAGCTCTGGCAGGGGGCGAAATTCACCCCTCCACTTT
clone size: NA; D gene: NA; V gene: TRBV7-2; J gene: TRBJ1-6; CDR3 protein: CASTQRGGQNSPLHF; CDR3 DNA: TGTGCCAGCACTCAACGGGGGGGGCAGAATTCACCCCTCCACTTT
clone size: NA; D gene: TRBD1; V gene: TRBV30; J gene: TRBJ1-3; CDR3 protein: CAWSVRAGGLIRNTIYF; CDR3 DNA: TGTGCCTGGAGTGTACGGGCAGGGGGCCTGATTAGAAACACCATATATTTT
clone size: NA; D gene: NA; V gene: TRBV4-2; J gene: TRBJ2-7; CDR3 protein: CASSQGSGDSYEQYF; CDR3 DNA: TGTGCCAGCAGCCAAGGCTCCGGGGACTCCTACGAGCAGTACTTC
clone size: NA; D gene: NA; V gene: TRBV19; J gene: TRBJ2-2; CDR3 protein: CASSMSGFSTGELFF; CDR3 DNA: TGTGCCAGTAGTATGTCAGGGTTTAGCACCGGGGAGCTGTTTTTT
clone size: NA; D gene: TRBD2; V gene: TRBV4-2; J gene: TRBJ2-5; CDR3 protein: CASSPKLAGGPDSDETQYF; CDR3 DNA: TGTGCCAGCAGCCCCAAACTAGCGGGGGGACCGGATTCCGATGAGACCCAGTACTTC
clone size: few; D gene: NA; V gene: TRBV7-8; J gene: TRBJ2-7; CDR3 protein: CASSPRDNSYEQYF; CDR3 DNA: TGTGCCAGCAGCCCCCGGGACAACTCCTACGAGCAGTACTTC
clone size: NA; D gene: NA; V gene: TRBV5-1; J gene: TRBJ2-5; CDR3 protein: CASSLARASTEETQYF; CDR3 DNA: TGCGCCAGCAGCTTGGCCCGGGCTAGCACTGAAGAGACCCAGTACTTC
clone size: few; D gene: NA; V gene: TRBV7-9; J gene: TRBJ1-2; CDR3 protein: CASSPPGGRGYGYTF; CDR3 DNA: TGTGCCAGCAGCCCACCGGGGGGGCGAGGGTATGGCTACACCTTC
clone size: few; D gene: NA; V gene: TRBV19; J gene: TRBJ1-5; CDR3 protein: CASSIGRGNNQPQHF; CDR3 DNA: TGTGCCAGTAGTATAGGACGAGGTAACAATCAGCCCCAGCATTTT
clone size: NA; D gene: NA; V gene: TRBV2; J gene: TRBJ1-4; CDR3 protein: CASRTSEVGAELFF; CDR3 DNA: TGTGCCAGCAGGACCTCGGAGGTGGGGGCTGAACTGTTTTTT
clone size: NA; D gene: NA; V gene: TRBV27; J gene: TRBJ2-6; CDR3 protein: CASSSVRRFFGANVLTF; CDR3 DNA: TGTGCCAGCAGCTCAGTTAGGCGGTTTTTTGGGGCCAACGTCCTGACTTTC
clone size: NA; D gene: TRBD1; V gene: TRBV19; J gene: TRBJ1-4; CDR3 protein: CASSTQGSNEKLFF; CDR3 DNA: TGTGCCAGTAGCACACAGGGGTCTAATGAAAAACTGTTTTTT
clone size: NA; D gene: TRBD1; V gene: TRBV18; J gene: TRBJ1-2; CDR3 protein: CASSQQGRDYGYTF; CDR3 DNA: TGTGCCAGCTCTCAACAGGGGAGAGATTATGGCTACACCTTC
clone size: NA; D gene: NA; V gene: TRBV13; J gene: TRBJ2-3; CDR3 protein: CASSPPRGLLTNTDTQYF; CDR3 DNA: TGTGCCAGCAGCCCCCCGAGAGGACTCCTTACCAACACAGATACGCAGTATTTT
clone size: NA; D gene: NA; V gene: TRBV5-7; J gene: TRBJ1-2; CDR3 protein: CASSFAGVDGYTF; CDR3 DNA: TGTGCCAGCAGCTTTGCGGGGGTGGATGGCTACACCTTC